This passage covers 28 T cell receptor beta chains from one sample sequenced in a study of OX40 agonist ivuxolimab in advanced cancers. Clones were sequenced by immunoSEQ multiplex PCR, and TCRdb holds only the in-frame ones, with some missing. The sample includes about 75,000 clones, about 88% seen only once; the top ten take 0.3% to 0.4%. Material: CD4+ or CD8+ T cells sorted from blood, obtained in a trial of the OX40 agonist ivuxolimab. These TCRs come from an adult with an advanced solid tumor such as melanoma, head and neck, liver or kidney cancer.

The chain uses TRBV9 and TRBJ2-1; tentative D call: TRBD1 (6 bases). The CDR3 extends over 14 amino acids. Between the trimmed V and J ends, which lost 0 bases and 8 bases, there was a span of 12 bases. Germline-derived CDR1 and CDR2 are SGDLS and YYNGEE. The CDR3 DNA reads TGTGCCAGCAGCGTAGGGACAGTTGGGTATGAGCAGTTCTTC. Translating gives CASSVGTVGYEQFF. Looking up the rest from reference TRBV9 and TRBJ2-1 gives the full variable domain: DSGVTQTPKHLITATGQRVTLRCSPRSGDLSVYWYQQSLDQGLQFLIQYYNGEERAKGNILERFSAQQFPDLHSELNLSSLELGDSALYFCASSVGTVGYEQFFGPGTRLTVL.

This clone has more than one count but fewer than ten. The genes are TRBV18 and TRBJ2-2; no definite D call. Germline lookup yields CDR1 KGHSH and CDR2 LQKENI. Deletions cut 3 bases from V and 1 base from J, with 12 bases between. This CDR3 region has 16 residues. CDR3 sequence reads: CASSPAAVGNTGELFF. The CDR3 DNA is TGTGCCAGCTCACCCGCCGCCGTAGGGAACACCGGGGAGCTGTTTTTT.

V is TRBV10-3 and J is TRBJ2-7; D remains ambiguous. CDR3 length: 15 residues. V was shortened by 0 bases and J by 0 bases, with 9 bases between the two germline ends. CDR1 is ENHRY, CDR2 SYGVKD, per germline. The CDR3 sequence: CAISESDQYSYEQYF. For the CDR3, the DNA is TGTGCCATCAGTGAGTCTGACCAATACTCCTACGAGCAGTACTTC.

The chain employs TRBV6-1 and TRBJ1-1; TRBD1 agrees at 7 bases. Looked up from germline, CDR1 is MNHNS and CDR2 is SASEGT. Losses at the gene ends were 4 bases for V and 1 base for J; bases not matched to a gene: 0. CDR3 size: 13 residues. The CDR3 nucleotides are TGTGCCAGCAGTGGACAGGGGAACACTGAAGCTTTCTTT. This codes for CASSGQGNTEAFF.

The J gene is TRBJ2-1, the V gene TRBV28; D possibly corresponds to TRBD2 (6 bases). The CDR3 contains 16 residues. Trimming removed 4 bases at V and 0 bases at J, with 13 bases between. Germline loops: CDR1 MDHEN, CDR2 SYDVKM. CDR3 DNA: TGTGCCAGCAGTTCCCTGGCGGGATCCTCCTACAATGAGCAGTTCTTC. This encodes CASSSLAGSSYNEQFF.

This clone was observed a few times. V is TRBV11-2 and J is TRBJ2-2; D may be TRBD1 or TRBD2 (5 bases each). V was pared by 5 bases and J by 2 bases, with 15 bases between. Germline V lookup: CDR1 SGHAT, CDR2 FQNNGV. The CDR3 is 16 residues long. Here the CDR3 reads CASSLQWGSNTGELFF. DNA for the CDR3: TGTGCCAGCAGCCTACAATGGGGGAGTAACACCGGGGAGCTGTTTTTT.

This chain links TRBV30 with TRBJ1-2, with 9 bases aligning to TRBD1. Unmatched junction bases numbered 3, after V lost 8 bases and J lost 5 bases. The CDR3 is 11 residues long. CDR1 is GTSNPN, CDR2 SVGIG, per germline (reference sequence). The CDR3: CAAGTGYGYTF. In nucleotides, the CDR3 is TGTGCCGCCGGGACAGGGTATGGCTACACCTTC.

This clone was recorded only once. The gene calls are TRBV29-1 and TRBJ2-2; tentatively, D is TRBD1 (5 bases). Germline CDR1 is SQVTM and CDR2 is ANQGSEA. The V gene lost 5 bases and the J gene lost 6 bases, with 10 bases spanning the gap. The CDR3 loop spans 12 amino acids. The DNA for the CDR3 is TGCAGCGTTCAAGGGGCGGCCGGGGAGCTGTTTTTT. Translation gives CSVQGAAGELFF.

The genes are TRBV5-6 and TRBJ2-7, with TRBD1 matching 7 bases. CDR3 length: 13 amino acids. Germline V gene data show CDR1 as SGHDT and CDR2 as YYEEEE. Trimming removed 4 bases from V and 2 bases from J; junction bases left unmatched: 3. The CDR3 DNA is TGTGCCAGCAGCACGACAGGGCCCTACGAGCAGTACTTC. It codes for CASSTTGPYEQYF.

The CDR3 nucleotides read TGTGCCAGCAGCCGCGGGACTAGCGGGAGGGCAGATGAGCAGTTCTTC. Its protein product is CASSRGTSGRADEQFF. V is TRBV7-9 and J is TRBJ2-1, with TRBD2 matching 16 bases. The CDR3 has 16 residues. In germline, CDR1 is SEHNR, CDR2 FQNEAQ (reference sequence). The J segment lost 8 bases and the V segment lost 5 bases, leaving 6 bases of the junction unmatched.

V and J are TRBV15 and TRBJ2-7; TRBD1 agrees at 8 bases. Germline trimming cut 1 base from V and 9 bases from J; bases unmatched to any gene: 5. This CDR3 region has 13 residues. The germline gives CDR1 LNHNV, CDR2 YYDKDF (reference sequence). CDR3 amino acids: CATSRGQGLGQYF. The CDR3, as DNA: TGTGCCACCAGCAGAGGACAGGGGTTAGGGCAGTACTTC.

This clone has only one observation. This sequence joins TRBV4-3 and TRBJ1-3; weak D call: TRBD1 (6 bases). Per germline, CDR1 LGHNA and CDR2 YSLEER. The CDR3 loop spans 15 amino acids. V lost 4 bases, J lost 2 bases, and 12 bases lay in between. The CDR3 spells CASSPQGSAGNTIYF. DNA of the CDR3: TGCGCCAGCAGCCCCCAGGGGAGCGCTGGAAACACCATATATTTT.

The rearrangement links TRBV5-4 to TRBJ2-7; 7 bases are shared with TRBD2. Germline values: CDR1 SGHNT, CDR2 YYREEE (reference sequence). The CDR3 has 16 residues. With V trimmed by 4 bases and J by 1 base, 11 bases remained unmatched. This CDR3 reads CASSPGTITGSYEQYF. Written as DNA, the CDR3 is TGTGCCAGCAGCCCCGGGACTATTACAGGTTCCTACGAGCAGTACTTC.

J is TRBJ2-2 and V is TRBV6-5; 7 nucleotides line up with TRBD2. CDR1 MNHEY and CDR2 SVGAGI come from the germline V gene. The J segment lost 3 bases and the V segment lost 2 bases, leaving 6 bases of the junction unmatched. The CDR3 runs to 16 residues. The CDR3 DNA is TGTGCCAGCAGTTACCTCGCTAGCGGCCACACCGGGGAGCTGTTTTTT. It is translated as CASSYLASGHTGELFF.

The CDR3, as DNA: TGTGCCAGTAGTTTTGCGGGGGGGCCTCGCCACGAGCAGTACTTC. Protein product: CASSFAGGPRHEQYF. This sequence joins TRBV19 and TRBJ2-7; 9 bases fit TRBD2. CDR3 length: 15 residues. CDR1 is LNHDA and CDR2 is SQIVND in the germline V gene (reference sequence). V was pared by 5 bases and J by 5 bases, with 10 bases of the junction left unmatched.

The rearrangement joins TRBV30 to TRBJ2-3; D unresolved. V shed 2 bases and J shed 5 bases, with 11 bases lying between them. Germline CDR1 GTSNPN, CDR2 SVGIG (reference sequence). The CDR3 length is 13 residues. The CDR3 DNA reads as TGTGCCTGGAGTTACATCCTGCAAGATACGCAGTATTTT. This translates into CAWSYILQDTQYF.

The chain combines TRBV2 with TRBJ1-1; tentative D call: TRBD1 (5 bases). Per the germline V gene, CDR1 is SNHLY and CDR2 is FYNNEI. V was trimmed by 4 bases and J by 5 bases, leaving 14 bases between them. This CDR3 is built from 14 residues. The CDR3 region has the DNA TGTGCCAGCAGTGGGTTCGGGGGGGATACTGAAGCTTTCTTT. Amino acid sequence: CASSGFGGDTEAFF.

The genes are TRBV6-5 and TRBJ1-5, with 8 bases aligning to TRBD1. Germline V gene data show CDR1 as MNHEY and CDR2 as SVGAGI. V dropped 6 bases and J dropped 2; count of bases not matched to a gene: 0. This CDR3 has 13 residues. DNA for the CDR3: TGTGCCAGCAGGGGACAGGGCAATCAGCCCCAGCATTTT. Protein: CASRGQGNQPQHF.

This rearrangement joins TRBV5-1 to TRBJ2-5; no definite D call. Germline-derived CDR1 and CDR2 are SGHRS and YFSETQ. With 5 bases removed from V and 1 base from J, the gap between germline ends came to 15 bases. CDR3 length: 15 amino acids. The CDR3 nucleotides read TGCGCCAGCAGTTCCGGGCCGCCCCCCCAAGAGACCCAGTACTTC. Protein: CASSSGPPPQETQYF.

The chain recombines TRBV6-1 with TRBJ1-2, with 8 bases lining up with TRBD1. Trimming cost V 5 bases and J 8 bases; bases outside gene matches: 13. The CDR3 contains 15 residues. Germline loops: CDR1 MNHNS, CDR2 SASEGT. The chain's CDR3 is CASSSSGGGIRGYTF. In DNA form, the CDR3 reads TGTGCCAGCAGTTCATCAGGGGGCGGGATTCGGGGCTACACCTTC.

With respect to this clone: The junction departs from germline at one end; a sequencing error may be responsible. Other DNA sequences from this sample encode an identical CDR3 as well. V gene TRBV4-3 combines with J gene TRBJ1-5; D is uncertain. Germline V gives CDR1 LGHNA, CDR2 YSLEER. The CDR3 runs 14 residues. The CDR3 DNA reads TGCGCCAGCAGCCAAGATCGCTCGAATCAGCCTCAGCATTTT. It codes for CASSQDRSNQPQHF.

The chain couples TRBV19 to TRBJ2-3; D possibly corresponds to TRBD1 (6 bases). The CDR3 runs 14 residues. CDR1 and CDR2 (germline): LNHDA, SQIVND (reference sequence). V lost 1 base, J lost 5 bases, and 10 bases lay in between. The CDR3 reads CASSIAGALDTQYF. In DNA, the CDR3 is TGTGCCAGTAGTATAGCAGGGGCTTTAGATACGCAGTATTTT. The full variable domain, in which reference TRBV19 and TRBJ2-3 provide the parts outside the CDR3, is DGGITQSPKYLFRKEGQNVTLSCEQNLNHDAMYWYRQDPGQGLRLIYYSQIVNDFQKGDIAEGYSVSREKKESFPLTVTSAQKNPTAFYLCASSIAGALDTQYFGPGTRLTVL.

The chain is built from TRBV5-1 and TRBJ2-1, with D tentatively TRBD2 (5 bases). Germline CDR1 and CDR2: SGHRS and YFSETQ. V was shortened by 4 bases and J by 9 bases, with 17 bases between the two germline ends. The CDR3 length is 14 residues. CDR3 DNA sequence: TGCGCCAGCAGCACGGACGTCATAGCGTTTGAGCAGTTCTTC. It yields the protein CASSTDVIAFEQFF.

This chain connects TRBV7-9 to TRBJ1-5, with D maybe TRBD1 (6 bases). Trimming shortened V by 4 bases and J by 2 bases, and 18 bases separated the two germline ends. The germline V gene encodes CDR1 SEHNR and CDR2 FQNEAQ (reference sequence). The CDR3 totals 17 residues. CDR3 amino acids: CASSSSPAGEGNQPQHF. For the CDR3, the DNA is TGTGCCAGCAGCTCCTCCCCCGCAGGGGAGGGCAATCAGCCCCAGCATTTT.

The chain carries TRBV5-1 and TRBJ2-2, with D possibly being TRBD1 (5 bases). This CDR3 comprises 14 residues. V shed 0 bases and J shed 6 bases, with 9 bases lying between them. The germline CDR1 and CDR2 sequences are SGHRS and YFSETQ. The chain's CDR3 is CASSLGGNSGELFF. DNA for the CDR3: TGCGCCAGCAGCTTGGGGGGCAACTCCGGGGAGCTGTTTTTT.

The V and J genes are TRBV28 and TRBJ1-4, with unresolved D. V was trimmed by 5 bases and J by 0 bases, leaving 10 bases between them. In germline, CDR1 is MDHEN, CDR2 SYDVKM. This CDR3 is 15 amino acids long. The CDR3 DNA is TGTGCCAGCAGTAGCCCCGGAGCAACTAATGAAAAACTGTTTTTT. It yields the protein CASSSPGATNEKLFF.

This chain links TRBV7-2 with TRBJ2-1, with 9 bases lining up with TRBD2. CDR3 length: 15 amino acids. V trimming: 4 bases; J trimming: 1 base; junction bases outside the gene matches: 2. Germline V gene data show CDR1 as SGHTA and CDR2 as FQGNSA. The CDR3 DNA follows: TGTGCCAGCAGCTCTACTAGCGGGTCCTACAATGAGCAGTTCTTC. It is translated as CASSSTSGSYNEQFF. Together with reference TRBV7-2 and TRBJ2-1, the CDR3 gives the full variable domain: GAGVSQSPSNKVTEKGKDVELRCDPISGHTALYWYRQSLGQGLEFLIYFQGNSAPDKSGLPSDRFSAERTGGSVSTLTIQRTQQEDSAVYLCASSSTSGSYNEQFFGPGTRLTVL.

This clone was seen a few times. This sequence joins TRBV7-2 and TRBJ2-7; D is possibly TRBD1 (6 bases). V was shortened by 3 bases and J by 0 bases, with 9 bases between the two germline ends. The length of the CDR3 is 14 residues. Germline V gives CDR1 SGHTA, CDR2 FQGNSA. For the CDR3, the DNA is TGTGCCAGCAGCTTTCTAGGGGGCTCCTACGAGCAGTACTTC. This codes for CASSFLGGSYEQYF. Combining the CDR3 with reference TRBV7-2 and TRBJ2-7 gives the whole variable domain GAGVSQSPSNKVTEKGKDVELRCDPISGHTALYWYRQSLGQGLEFLIYFQGNSAPDKSGLPSDRFSAERTGGSVSTLTIQRTQQEDSAVYLCASSFLGGSYEQYFGPGTRLTVT.